What follows are 26 T cell receptor beta chains derived from one specimen sequenced in a study of identical twins. TCRdb re-derived calls from the 5' RACE reads in MiXCR, one entry per CDR3 protein. In the table there are over 500,000 distinct CDR3 sequences, around 20% of which are singletons. These data were also reused for a study on T cells expressing NK-cell markers.

The sample consisted of CD4+ T cells sorted from blood. Receptors were obtained from a woman between 18 and 29 years old in good health.

This chain uses TRBV29-1 with TRBJ2-1; D is unresolved. Per the germline V gene, CDR1 is SQVTM and CDR2 is ANQGSEA. The CDR3 is made up of 12 amino acids. Trimming removed 3 bases from V and 7 bases from J, with 10 bases in between. The CDR3 nucleotides are TGCAGCGTTGACGGCGCTCAGAATGAGCAGTTCTTC. Its protein product is CSVDGAQNEQFF.

This clonotype was found a few times. The rearrangement uses TRBV10-3 and TRBJ1-2; D unresolved. The CDR3 totals 12 residues. Germline V gives CDR1 ENHRY, CDR2 SYGVKD. V was trimmed by 4 bases and J by 8 bases, leaving 11 bases between them. The CDR3 loop is CAISAWIMGYTF. CDR3 nucleotide sequence: TGTGCCATCAGTGCATGGATCATGGGCTACACCTTC.

The genes are TRBV7-2 and TRBJ1-1; D is possibly TRBD1 (6 bases). This CDR3 has 14 amino acids. Trimming cost V 5 bases and J 3 bases, with 13 bases left between them. Germline CDR1 is SGHTA and CDR2 is FQGNSA. In nucleotides, the CDR3 is TGTGCCAGCAGCGTCCGGGGGCGCGACACTGAAGCTTTCTTT. This translates into CASSVRGRDTEAFF.

The chain combines TRBV5-4 with TRBJ2-3, with 8 bases lining up with TRBD2. Looked up from germline, CDR1 is SGHNT and CDR2 is YYREEE (reference sequence). Trimming cost V 1 base and J 6 bases; bases outside gene matches: 7. This CDR3 has 15 residues. The CDR3 is CASSLTGGAGDTQYF. Written as DNA, the CDR3 is TGTGCCAGCAGCTTGACGGGGGGGGCCGGGGATACGCAGTATTTT. Supplemented by reference TRBV5-4 and TRBJ2-3, the full variable domain reads ETGVTQSPTHLIKTRGQQVTLRCSSQSGHNTVSWYQQALGQGPQFIFQYYREEENGRGNFPPRFSGLQFPNYSSELNVNALELDDSALYLCASSLTGGAGDTQYFGPGTRLTVL.

The V call is TRBV2, the J call TRBJ2-7, with 7 nucleotides matching TRBD2. Looked up from germline, CDR1 is SNHLY and CDR2 is FYNNEI. This CDR3 is 14 amino acids long. J was trimmed by 6 bases and V by 4 bases; bases with no gene match: 9. The chain's CDR3 is CASSGGAGVSEQYF. The CDR3 region has the DNA TGTGCCAGCAGTGGCGGGGCGGGAGTCAGCGAGCAGTACTTC.

This clonotype was recorded at least ten times. The CDR3 sequence: CASSQDGGMSGNTIYF. The CDR3 coding sequence is TGCGCCAGCAGCCAAGATGGGGGGATGTCCGGAAACACCATATATTTT. The chain couples TRBV4-3 to TRBJ1-3; TRBD1 is a possible D gene (5 bases). The CDR3 covers 16 residues. Germline V gene data show CDR1 as LGHNA and CDR2 as YSLEER. V lost 0 bases and J 4 bases, leaving 13 bases between the germline ends.

On this clonotype: Germline is not matched at one junction end, which may reflect a read error. CDR3 in DNA: TGTGCCAGCAGCTTCGTCTCCTTC. Translating it yields CASSFVSF. J is TRBJ1-2 and V is TRBV5-8; D is ambiguous. This CDR3 comprises 8 residues. Germline loops: CDR1 SGHTS, CDR2 YDEGEE.

Only a few counts were recorded for this clonotype. The chain recombines TRBV4-3 with TRBJ2-3; 9 bases fit TRBD2. This CDR3 contains 18 residues. Trimming at V came to 1 base and at J to 3 bases, leaving 11 bases not matched to a gene. The germline CDR1 and CDR2 sequences are LGHNA and YSLEER. The CDR3 here is CASSQAKAAGGWTDTQYF. For the CDR3, the DNA is TGCGCCAGCAGCCAAGCTAAAGCAGCGGGAGGCTGGACAGATACGCAGTATTTT.

The chain employs TRBV5-1 and TRBJ2-7, with D possibly matching TRBD1 (6 bases). This CDR3 is 14 amino acids long. Germline assignment: CDR1 SGHRS and CDR2 YFSETQ. V lost 4 bases and J lost 3, with 14 bases in between. This CDR3 is CASSITGSYYEQYF. Here the CDR3 DNA reads TGCGCCAGCAGCATCACAGGGTCCTACTACGAGCAGTACTTC.

The rearrangement joins TRBV12-3 or TRBV12-4 to TRBJ1-1; D is uncertain. This CDR3 contains 14 residues. Trimming shortened V by 2 bases and J by 0 bases, and 7 bases separated the two germline ends. CDR3 bases: TGTGCCAGCAGTTTACAAGCGGTGAACACTGAAGCTTTCTTT. Amino acids: CASSLQAVNTEAFF.

This clonotype was detected a few times. This CDR3 reads CASSSATTGVDEQYF. Written as DNA, the CDR3 is TGTGCCAGCAGCTCCGCGACTACCGGGGTTGACGAGCAGTACTTC. The rearrangement links TRBV7-2 to TRBJ2-7; weak D call: TRBD2 (5 bases). The CDR3 length is 15 residues. The V gene's germline CDR1 is SGHTA and CDR2 FQGNSA. The V end was cut by 4 bases, the J end by 5 bases, with 18 bases between.

This clonotype appeared a few times. This chain links TRBV20-1 with TRBJ1-4; D is possibly TRBD1 (5 bases). There are 12 residues in the CDR3. The germline gives CDR1 DFQATT, CDR2 SNEGSKA (reference sequence). Deletions cut 5 bases from V and 8 bases from J, with 12 bases between. The CDR3 is CSAGSGPEKLFF. CDR3 coding DNA: TGCAGTGCTGGTTCGGGGCCCGAAAAACTGTTTTTT.

There are a few counts of this clonotype. J is TRBJ1-5 and V is TRBV7-2; possibly TRBD1 for D (6 bases). Trimming removed 5 bases at V and 3 bases at J, with 14 bases between. This CDR3 has 15 amino acids. The germline CDR1 and CDR2 sequences are SGHTA and FQGNSA. CDR3 region: CASSAGHGLNQPQHF. CDR3 nucleotides: TGTGCCAGCAGCGCGGGACACGGCCTCAATCAGCCCCAGCATTTT.

This chain links TRBV12-3 or TRBV12-4 with TRBJ1-2; D gene unclear. The CDR3 totals 14 residues. V was trimmed by 5 bases and J by 4 bases, leaving 14 bases between them. CDR3 in DNA: TGTGCCAGCAGTCAGGTAAAGGTCGGCTATGGCTACACCTTC. This gives the protein CASSQVKVGYGYTF.

This clonotype came up many times. J is TRBJ1-2 and V is TRBV12-3 or TRBV12-4; D possibly corresponds to TRBD1 (5 bases). V was pared by 4 bases and J by 4 bases, with 10 bases between. The length of the CDR3 is 13 residues. CDR3 sequence: CASSSGRPYGYTF. In nucleotides, the CDR3 is TGTGCCAGCAGTTCGGGACGGCCCTATGGCTACACCTTC.

This clonotype was observed a handful of times. The chain uses TRBV20-1 and TRBJ2-7; no definite D call. The CDR3 totals 11 residues. CDR1 and CDR2 (germline): DFQATT, SNEGSKA (reference sequence). Trimming pared 7 bases from V and 0 bases from J, leaving 7 bases between. The CDR3: CSGTSSYEQYF. CDR3 nucleotides: TGCAGTGGGACGAGCTCCTACGAGCAGTACTTC.

The V and J genes are TRBV6-5 and TRBJ2-2; 7 nucleotides agree with TRBD2. The V gene end was trimmed by 4 bases and the J gene end by 5 bases; junction bases not matched to a gene: 7. This CDR3 contains 15 residues. CDR1 and CDR2 (germline): MNHEY, SVGAGI. The CDR3 protein is CASSSGGEGTGELFF. In DNA form, the CDR3 reads TGTGCCAGCAGTTCTGGAGGGGAGGGGACCGGGGAGCTGTTTTTT.

V gene TRBV30 combines with J gene TRBJ2-1; TRBD2 matches 10 bases. The CDR3 totals 16 residues. CDR1 and CDR2 from the germline V gene are GTSNPN and SVGIG (reference sequence). Germline trimming cut 3 bases from V and 5 bases from J; bases unmatched to any gene: 10. The CDR3 region is CAWSALAGVFNNEQFF. DNA of the CDR3: TGTGCCTGGAGCGCGCTAGCGGGAGTTTTCAACAATGAGCAGTTCTTC.

Only a few counts were recorded for this clonotype. This rearrangement joins TRBV6-5 to TRBJ2-1; D tentatively reads TRBD1 or TRBD2 (6 bases each). Germline V lookup: CDR1 MNHEY, CDR2 SVGAGI. V lost 2 bases, J lost 9 bases, and 17 bases lay in between. There are 15 residues in the CDR3. CDR3 nucleotide sequence: TGTGCCAGCAGTTACCAACAGAGGGGGGACGGTGAGCAGTTCTTC. Residues: CASSYQQRGDGEQFF.

This clonotype was picked up a small number of times. CDR3 DNA: TGCGCCAGCAGCCATCAGACTAGCGGGAGGTCCACCCTTTCCTACAATGAGCAGTTCTTC. As protein: CASSHQTSGRSTLSYNEQFF. V is TRBV5-1 and J is TRBJ2-1; 13 bases fit TRBD2. Germline values: CDR1 SGHRS, CDR2 YFSETQ. V lost 4 bases and J lost 1; bases outside the gene matches: 14. The CDR3 length is 20 residues.

This clonotype was counted ten times or more. The genes are TRBV7-9 and TRBJ2-1; 8 bases align to TRBD2. The CDR3 length is 16 residues. Trimming at V came to 5 bases and at J to 7 bases, leaving 13 bases not matched to a gene. The germline V gene encodes CDR1 SEHNR and CDR2 FQNEAQ (reference sequence). For the CDR3, the DNA is TGTGCCAGCAGCCAGCGGGGTAGCGGGAAAGGAAATGAGCAGTTCTTC. It codes for CASSQRGSGKGNEQFF.

The V call is TRBV2, the J call TRBJ2-1; tentative D call: TRBD2 (6 bases). This CDR3 has 14 amino acids. V lost 7 bases, J lost 6 bases, and 16 bases lay in between. Germline loops: CDR1 SNHLY, CDR2 FYNNEI. The CDR3 loop reads CASMTRGSANEQFF. The CDR3 DNA is TGTGCCAGCATGACCCGGGGGAGTGCCAATGAGCAGTTCTTC.

This clonotype was found a few times. V and J are TRBV7-9 and TRBJ1-1; possible D gene TRBD1, 6 bases. From germline, CDR1 is SEHNR and CDR2 FQNEAQ (reference sequence). The CDR3 contains 14 residues. V lost 7 bases, J lost 5 bases, and 17 bases lay in between. The CDR3 reads CASIDTGSGTEAFF. The CDR3 bases are TGTGCCAGCATCGACACAGGGTCGGGGACTGAAGCTTTCTTT.

This clonotype showed up many times. J is TRBJ1-1 and V is TRBV6-5, with TRBD1 identical over 8 bases. Germline values: CDR1 MNHEY, CDR2 SVGAGI. The CDR3 sequence is 12 residues long. V trimming: 4 bases; J trimming: 8 bases; junction bases outside the gene matches: 3. CDR3 nucleotide sequence: TGTGCCAGCAGTTCACGACAGGGGGAAGCTTTCTTT. This translates into CASSSRQGEAFF.

This clonotype was seen more than once but under ten times. The chain combines TRBV12-3 or TRBV12-4 with TRBJ2-7; TRBD2 matches at 7 bases. The ends lost 3 bases at V and 4 bases at J; junction bases unmatched: 3. The CDR3 covers 13 residues. The CDR3 loop reads CASSFASGYEQYF. The CDR3 bases are TGTGCCAGCAGTTTCGCTAGCGGTTACGAGCAGTACTTC.

This clonotype was observed a few times. The rearrangement uses TRBV6-4 and TRBJ2-1; 11 bases fit TRBD2. CDR1 is MRHNA and CDR2 is SNTAGT in the germline V gene. This CDR3 region has 14 residues. V lost 4 bases to trimming and J lost 8 bases; unmatched junction nucleotides: 4. CDR3 loop: CASSGTSGGHEQFF. CDR3 bases: TGTGCCAGCAGTGGTACTAGCGGGGGTCATGAGCAGTTCTTC.